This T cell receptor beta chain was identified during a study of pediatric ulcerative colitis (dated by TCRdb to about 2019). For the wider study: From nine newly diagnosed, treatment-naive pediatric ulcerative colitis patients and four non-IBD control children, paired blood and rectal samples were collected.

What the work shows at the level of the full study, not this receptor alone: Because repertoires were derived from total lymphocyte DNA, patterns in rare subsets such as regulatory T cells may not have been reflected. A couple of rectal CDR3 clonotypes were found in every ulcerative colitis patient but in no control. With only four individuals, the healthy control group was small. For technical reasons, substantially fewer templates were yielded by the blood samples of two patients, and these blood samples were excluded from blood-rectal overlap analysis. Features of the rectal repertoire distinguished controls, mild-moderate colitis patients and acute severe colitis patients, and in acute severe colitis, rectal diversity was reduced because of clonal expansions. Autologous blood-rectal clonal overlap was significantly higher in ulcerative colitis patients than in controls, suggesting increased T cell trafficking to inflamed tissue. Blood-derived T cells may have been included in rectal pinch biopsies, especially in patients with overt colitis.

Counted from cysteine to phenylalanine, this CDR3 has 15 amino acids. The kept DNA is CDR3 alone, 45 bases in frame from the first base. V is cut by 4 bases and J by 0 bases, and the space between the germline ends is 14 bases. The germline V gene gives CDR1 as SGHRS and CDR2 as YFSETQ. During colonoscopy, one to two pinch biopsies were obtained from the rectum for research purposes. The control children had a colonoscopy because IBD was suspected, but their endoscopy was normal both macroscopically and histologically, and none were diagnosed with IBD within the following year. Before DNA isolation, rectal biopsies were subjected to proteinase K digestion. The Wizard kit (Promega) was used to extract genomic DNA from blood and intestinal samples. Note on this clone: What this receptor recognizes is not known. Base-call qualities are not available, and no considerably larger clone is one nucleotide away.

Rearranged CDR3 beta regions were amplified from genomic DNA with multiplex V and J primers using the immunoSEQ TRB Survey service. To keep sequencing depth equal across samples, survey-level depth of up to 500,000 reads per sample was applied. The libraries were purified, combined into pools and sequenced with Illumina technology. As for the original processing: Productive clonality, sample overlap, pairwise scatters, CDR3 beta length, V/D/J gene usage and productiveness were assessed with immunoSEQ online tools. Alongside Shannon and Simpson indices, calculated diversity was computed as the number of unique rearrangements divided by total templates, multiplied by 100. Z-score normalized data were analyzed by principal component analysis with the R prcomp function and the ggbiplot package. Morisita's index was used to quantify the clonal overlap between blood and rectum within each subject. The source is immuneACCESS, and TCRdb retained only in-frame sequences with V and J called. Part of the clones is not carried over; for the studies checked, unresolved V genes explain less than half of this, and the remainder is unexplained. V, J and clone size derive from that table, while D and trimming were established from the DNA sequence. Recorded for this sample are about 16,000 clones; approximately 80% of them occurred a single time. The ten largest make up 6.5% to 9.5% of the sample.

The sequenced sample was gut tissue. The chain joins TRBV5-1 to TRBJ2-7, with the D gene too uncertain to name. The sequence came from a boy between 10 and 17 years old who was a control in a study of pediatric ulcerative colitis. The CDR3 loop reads CASSPSPESSYEQYF. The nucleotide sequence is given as TGCGCCAGCAGCCCCAGCCCCGAGTCCTCCTACGAGCAGTACTTC. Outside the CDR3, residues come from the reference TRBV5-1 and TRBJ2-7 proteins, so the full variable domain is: KAGVTQTPRYLIKTRGQQVTLSCSPISGHRSVSWYQQTPGQGLQFLFEYFSETQRNKGNFPGRFSGRQFSNSRSEMNVSTLELGDSALYLCASSPSPESSYEQYFGPGTRLTVT.